These 17 T cell receptor beta chains were sequenced from one sample in a study of blood T cells in healthy people across ages. Then a second PCR, running about 7 to 11 cycles, was carried out with a sample-barcoded 5' primer and a J-beta primer mix. TCRdb fed the 5' RACE reads into MiXCR, producing one record per CDR3 protein. The data show around 1,800,000 distinct CDR3 sequences, around 42% seen once. The sample taken for sequencing was blood. Receptors originate from a human donor in good health.

This clonotype occurred a few times. The chain combines TRBV30 with TRBJ1-2, with D unclear. This CDR3 contains 10 residues. Trimming removed 6 bases from V and 3 bases from J, with 5 bases in between. Looked up from germline, CDR1 is GTSNPN and CDR2 is SVGIG (reference sequence). The CDR3 nucleotides read TGTGCCTGCGAGTACTATGGCTACACCTTC. Residues: CACEYYGYTF. Combining the CDR3 with reference TRBV30 and TRBJ1-2 gives the whole variable domain SQTIHQWPATLVQPVGSPLSLECTVEGTSNPNLYWYRQAAGRGLQLLFYSVGIGQISSEVPQNLSASRPQDRQFILSSKKLLLSDSGFYLCACEYYGYTFGSGTRLTVV.

The V call is TRBV19, the J call TRBJ2-4; 11 nucleotides match TRBD1. Trimming cost V 7 bases and J 13 bases; bases outside gene matches: 12. CDR3 length: 14 amino acids. The germline gives CDR1 LNHDA, CDR2 SQIVND (reference sequence). The CDR3 here is CASTSGQGANEQYF. The CDR3 coding sequence is TGTGCCAGTACCTCCGGACAGGGGGCTAATGAGCAGTACTTC.

This chain joins TRBV9 and TRBJ1-1; D is perhaps TRBD1 (6 bases). The CDR3 spans 20 residues. The germline V gene has CDR1 SGDLS and CDR2 YYNGEE. Trimming stripped 5 bases from V and 0 bases from J, with 29 bases between. CDR3 in amino acids: CASRPRGGRIEGRMNTEAFF. CDR3 in DNA: TGTGCCAGCAGGCCACGGGGGGGGCGTATCGAGGGACGTATGAACACTGAAGCTTTCTTT.

This chain links TRBV6-1 with TRBJ2-2, with D possibly being TRBD1 or TRBD2 (5 bases each). The V end was cut by 2 bases, the J end by 3 bases, with 16 bases between. Germline V gene lookup returns CDR1 MNHNS and CDR2 SASEGT. The CDR3 extends over 17 amino acids. The CDR3 here is CASSERWSQGDTGELFF. The CDR3 region has the DNA TGTGCCAGCAGTGAAAGATGGAGTCAGGGAGACACCGGGGAGCTGTTTTTT.

The chain joins TRBV5-1 to TRBJ1-6; a possible D gene is TRBD1 (6 bases). V dropped 3 bases and J dropped 7 bases, with 14 bases sitting between them. This CDR3 comprises 15 residues. The V gene's germline CDR1 is SGHRS and CDR2 YFSETQ. In nucleotides, the CDR3 is TGCGCCAGCAGCTCAATACAGGGATCCAATTCACCCCTCCACTTT. It specifies CASSSIQGSNSPLHF.

This chain links TRBV27 with TRBJ1-2, with a weak D call TRBD1 (5 bases). CDR1 MNHEY and CDR2 SMNVEV come from the germline V gene (reference sequence). Trimming took off 4 bases at V and 0 bases at J, with 12 bases between the two ends. CDR3 size: 15 residues. CDR3 DNA: TGTGCCAGCAGTTCCCCCAGGGCCCCTAACTATGGCTACACCTTC. It codes for CASSSPRAPNYGYTF.

V and J are TRBV6-5 and TRBJ2-7; D is possibly TRBD2 (6 bases). The DNA matches TRBJ2-5 better at its end, which makes the J call doubtful. The length of the CDR3 is 15 residues. Germline V gene data show CDR1 as MNHEY and CDR2 as SVGAGI. This CDR3 is CASSFLTAGKETQYF. DNA of the CDR3: TGTGCCAGCAGTTTCTTAACCGCGGGGAAAGAGACCCAGTACTTC.

As concerns this clonotype: A much larger clonotype is one base distant, so this may be a read error. The rearrangement uses TRBV6-6 and TRBJ2-1; D not certain. From germline, CDR1 is MNHNY and CDR2 SVGAGI (reference sequence). This CDR3 region has 14 residues. V was shortened by 4 bases and J by 9 bases, with 16 bases between the two germline ends. As DNA, the CDR3 is TGTGCCAGCAGTTTCGAATTGGCTACAAGTGAGCAGTTCTTC. Residues: CASSFELATSEQFF.

This clonotype was detected many times. The chain combines TRBV5-1 with TRBJ2-1; the D gene is possibly TRBD1 (6 bases). V lost 9 bases, J lost 1 base, and 17 bases lay in between. This CDR3 has 15 residues. Germline V lookup: CDR1 SGHRS, CDR2 YFSETQ. The CDR3 loop reads CATSLGTKSYNEQFF. CDR3 in DNA: TGCGCCACCTCTCTAGGGACAAAATCCTACAATGAGCAGTTCTTC.

This clonotype was observed at least ten times. V and J are TRBV7-8 and TRBJ1-1; 7 bases line up with TRBD1. The V gene's germline CDR1 is SGHVS and CDR2 FQNEAQ. V dropped 5 bases and J dropped 1; count of bases not matched to a gene: 10. This CDR3 is 16 amino acids long. This CDR3 is CASSQPGQLGNTEAFF. The CDR3 bases are TGTGCCAGCAGCCAGCCGGGACAGTTGGGGAACACTGAAGCTTTCTTT.

This clonotype appeared a few times. This rearrangement joins TRBV20-1 to TRBJ1-6; 10 bases agree with TRBD1. Germline CDR1 is DFQATT and CDR2 is SNEGSKA (reference sequence). CDR3 length: 17 amino acids. V dropped 2 bases and J dropped 5; count of bases not matched to a gene: 9. The chain's CDR3 is CSARRTGGASHNSPLHF. The CDR3 DNA reads as TGCAGTGCTAGAAGGACAGGGGGTGCGAGTCATAATTCACCCCTCCACTTT.

This clonotype was counted between two and nine times. The V gene is TRBV4-3, the J gene TRBJ2-4; 11 bases map to TRBD2. This CDR3 has 18 amino acids. CDR1 and CDR2 (germline): LGHNA, YSLEER. J lost 2 bases, V lost 3 bases, and 9 bases had no gene match. This CDR3 reads CASSHDLAGGVTKNIQYF. The CDR3 coding sequence is TGCGCCAGCAGCCATGACCTAGCGGGGGGTGTCACCAAAAACATTCAGTACTTC.

V usage is TRBV20-1 and J usage is TRBJ1-5, with D unresolved. The CDR3 loop spans 14 amino acids. Trimming left V 3 bases short and J 6 bases short, with 15 bases between. Germline V lookup: CDR1 DFQATT, CDR2 SNEGSKA (reference sequence). The chain's CDR3 is CSASVDEGFQPQHF. CDR3 nucleotide sequence: TGCAGTGCTAGTGTGGACGAGGGATTTCAGCCCCAGCATTTT.

The rearrangement links TRBV6-2 or TRBV6-3 to TRBJ2-1; D might be TRBD2 (5 bases). The CDR3 has 16 residues. V was clipped by 5 bases and J by 0 bases, with 14 bases between them. Germline V gives CDR1 MNHEY, CDR2 SVGEGT. CDR3 bases: TGTGCCAGCAGTGGGTACGAGCTAGCCTCCTACAATGAGCAGTTCTTC. Protein sequence: CASSGYELASYNEQFF.

This clonotype appeared a few times. V and J are TRBV20-1 and TRBJ2-1, with unresolved D. Germline assignment: CDR1 DFQATT and CDR2 SNEGSKA (reference sequence). The CDR3 is made up of 13 amino acids. The CDR3 DNA sequence: TGCAGCTCTACAACGAGCTCCTACAATGAGCAGTTCTTC. Amino acid sequence: CSSTTSSYNEQFF.

V is TRBV20-1 and J is TRBJ2-1; D tentatively fits TRBD1 or TRBD2 (5 bases each). The CDR3 is 13 residues long. The germline V gene has CDR1 DFQATT and CDR2 SNEGSKA (reference sequence). Trimming took 3 bases from V and 5 from J, leaving 11 bases between them. CDR3 sequence: CSASVGTHNEQFF. CDR3 nucleotides: TGCAGTGCTAGTGTCGGGACCCACAATGAGCAGTTCTTC.

The CDR3 bases are TGCGCCAGCAGCTTGGGACTAGCGGGGTTCTACAATGAGCAGTTCTTC. Protein product: CASSLGLAGFYNEQFF. The chain has TRBV5-1 and TRBJ2-1; TRBD2 aligns across 11 bases. Germline assignment: CDR1 SGHRS and CDR2 YFSETQ. The CDR3 loop spans 16 amino acids. The V gene end was trimmed by 0 bases and the J gene end by 3 bases; junction bases not matched to a gene: 2.